These 31 T cell receptor beta chains originate from one sample sequenced in a study of cytomegalovirus exposure and HLA in healthy donors. Both 60 Vbeta primers and 13 Jbeta primers went into the PCR. The assay was immunoSEQ multiplex PCR, and TCRdb's table has in-frame clones only and misses some. Found here are approximately 120,000 clones, 70% to 75% of them singletons; the top ten hold about 3.4%. Sequencing was carried out using PBMCs. The receptors come from a man between 25 and 39 years old in good health and CMV-seronegative.

Comment on this clone: This same CDR3 is encoded by further DNA sequences in the sample. The chain recombines TRBV28 with TRBJ1-2, with TRBD1 matching 7 bases. Germline loops: CDR1 MDHEN, CDR2 SYDVKM. Trimming took 5 bases from V and 6 from J; bases not matched to a gene: 3. The CDR3 loop spans 12 amino acids. The chain's CDR3 is CASSLTGDGYTF. The CDR3 nucleotides are TGTGCCAGCAGTCTAACAGGGGATGGCTACACCTTC.

In this sample, this clone turned up once. This sequence joins TRBV5-1 and TRBJ1-4, with 7 bases identical to TRBD1. CDR1 is SGHRS, CDR2 YFSETQ, per germline. The CDR3 contains 15 residues. V shed 4 bases and J 2 bases; nucleotides not matched to a gene: 5. Here the CDR3 DNA reads TGCGCCAGCAGCCCCAGACAGGGCACTAATGAAAAACTGTTTTTT. Translated, it gives CASSPRQGTNEKLFF.

The CDR3 reads CAISESLLSDNQPQHF. The CDR3 bases are TGTGCCATCAGTGAGTCGCTCTTGTCAGACAATCAGCCCCAGCATTTT. The V and J genes are TRBV10-3 and TRBJ1-5; D remains unclear. Trimming cost V 0 bases and J 3 bases, with 12 bases left between them. Germline V CDR1 and CDR2: ENHRY, SYGVKD. The CDR3 totals 16 residues.

The chain carries TRBV11-3 and TRBJ2-1; a possible D gene is TRBD2 (7 bases). The germline gives CDR1 SGHNT, CDR2 YENEEA. The CDR3 loop spans 16 amino acids. Trimming took 1 base from V and 2 from J, leaving 12 bases between them. The CDR3 is CASSLGGGGPYNEQFF. The DNA of the CDR3 is TGTGCCAGCAGCTTAGGGGGGGGCGGTCCCTACAATGAGCAGTTCTTC.

The chain combines TRBV29-1 with TRBJ1-1, with D possibly being TRBD1 (5 bases). V was trimmed by 6 bases and J by 1 base, leaving 15 bases between them. CDR3 length: 14 amino acids. Germline V lookup: CDR1 SQVTM, CDR2 ANQGSEA. CDR3 in DNA: TGCAGCGTGGATATGACAGAGACGAACACTGAAGCTTTCTTT. It is translated as CSVDMTETNTEAFF.

V and J are TRBV7-9 and TRBJ2-3, with a tentative D call TRBD1 (5 bases). V lost 1 base and J 3 bases, leaving 8 bases between the germline ends. The CDR3 covers 14 residues. Germline V lookup: CDR1 SEHNR, CDR2 FQNEAQ (reference sequence). CDR3 in amino acids: CASSLDQGTDTQYF. In DNA form, the CDR3 reads TGTGCCAGCAGCTTAGATCAGGGAACAGATACGCAGTATTTT.

The chain is built from TRBV27 and TRBJ1-2; D might be TRBD1 (6 bases). Deletions cut 6 bases from V and 4 bases from J, with 15 bases between. Germline CDR1 is MNHEY and CDR2 is SMNVEV (reference sequence). The CDR3 contains 14 residues. The CDR3 is CASSPNGGGYGYTF. Here the CDR3 DNA reads TGTGCCAGCAGCCCCAATGGGGGCGGCTATGGCTACACCTTC.

This clone has more than one count but fewer than ten. The chain recombines TRBV28 with TRBJ1-2, with TRBD1 identical over 7 bases. J lost 4 bases, V lost 7 bases, and 9 bases had no gene match. The CDR3 spans 14 residues. From germline, CDR1 is MDHEN and CDR2 SYDVKM. CDR3 amino acids: CASTARQGRYGYTF. CDR3 DNA: TGTGCCAGCACCGCGAGACAGGGCCGCTATGGCTACACCTTC.

J is TRBJ2-3 and V is TRBV7-9, with D tentatively TRBD2 (6 bases). The CDR3 runs to 14 residues. Per germline, CDR1 SEHNR and CDR2 FQNEAQ (reference sequence). V was shortened by 5 bases and J by 2 bases, with 11 bases between the two germline ends. For the CDR3, the DNA is TGTGCCAGCAGCCCGGCGGGGTACACAGATACGCAGTATTTT. It specifies CASSPAGYTDTQYF. The complete variable domain, with remaining parts taken from reference TRBV7-9 and TRBJ2-3, reads DTGVSQNPRHKITKRGQNVTFRCDPISEHNRLYWYRQTLGQGPEFLTYFQNEAQLEKSRLLSDRFSAERPKGSFSTLEIQRTEQGDSAMYLCASSPAGYTDTQYFGPGTRLTVL.

The chain is built from TRBV7-9 and TRBJ1-3; maybe TRBD1 (6 bases). This CDR3 has 17 residues. CDR1 SEHNR and CDR2 FQNEAQ come from the germline V gene (reference sequence). V was shortened by 3 bases and J by 0 bases, with 15 bases between the two germline ends. In DNA, the CDR3 is TGTGCCAGCAGCTTTTTCGGCTCAGGGGACTCTGGAAACACCATATATTTT. Its translation: CASSFFGSGDSGNTIYF.

The chain carries TRBV6-5 and TRBJ2-7; 8 bases align to TRBD2. Losses at the gene ends were 4 bases for V and 5 bases for J; bases not matched to a gene: 7. The CDR3 consists of 14 residues. Germline lookup yields CDR1 MNHEY and CDR2 SVGAGI. CDR3 bases: TGTGCCAGCAGTTTAAGCGGGAGTACCGACGAGCAGTACTTC. It specifies CASSLSGSTDEQYF.

The genes are TRBV28 and TRBJ2-7, with D perhaps matching TRBD2 (6 bases). The CDR3 length is 13 residues. Germline V gene sequence: CDR1 MDHEN, CDR2 SYDVKM. Trimming took off 8 bases at V and 6 bases at J, with 17 bases between the two ends. The CDR3 bases are TGTGCCAGCTACGGCAGGGAGGAGGTCGAGCAGTACTTC. It codes for CASYGREEVEQYF.

The table lists this clone with a count of one. V gene TRBV19 combines with J gene TRBJ1-1; D might be TRBD1 (5 bases). Germline V gives CDR1 LNHDA, CDR2 SQIVND (reference sequence). CDR3 length equals 15 residues. Trimming took 1 base from V and 6 from J, leaving 15 bases between them. As DNA, the CDR3 is TGTGCCAGTAGTATAGCAGGGTTCCAGAAGGCTGAAGCTTTCTTT. It encodes CASSIAGFQKAEAFF.

The chain uses TRBV7-2 and TRBJ1-1; 10 nucleotides match TRBD1. V dropped 3 bases and J dropped 3; count of bases not matched to a gene: 1. CDR3 size: 14 residues. Germline V gene data show CDR1 as SGHTA and CDR2 as FQGNSA. CDR3 loop: CASSLGQGYTEAFF. The CDR3 DNA reads as TGTGCCAGCAGCTTGGGACAGGGGTACACTGAAGCTTTCTTT.

The chain has TRBV7-8 and TRBJ2-5; 8 bases agree with TRBD2. V lost 5 bases, J lost 5 bases, and 13 bases stayed unmatched. Germline lookup yields CDR1 SGHVS and CDR2 FQNEAQ. The CDR3 spans 16 residues. In DNA form, the CDR3 reads TGTGCCAGCAGCCCTCGCCCGGGGGGGGCGGTGGAGACCCAGTACTTC. This sequence encodes CASSPRPGGAVETQYF. The variable domain in full, with the rest retrieved from reference TRBV7-8 and TRBJ2-5, is GAGVSQSPRYKVAKRGQDVALRCDPISGHVSLFWYQQALGQGPEFLTYFQNEAQLDKSGLPSDRFFAERPEGSVSTLKIQRTQQEDSAVYLCASSPRPGGAVETQYFGPGTRLLVL.

The chain is built from TRBV30 and TRBJ2-5, with 8 bases aligning to TRBD2. Germline CDR1 and CDR2: GTSNPN and SVGIG (reference sequence). Germline trimming cut 4 bases from V and 3 bases from J; bases unmatched to any gene: 7. The CDR3 spans 14 residues. The CDR3 is CAWTQGLAEETQYF. The DNA of the CDR3 is TGTGCCTGGACCCAAGGACTAGCAGAAGAGACCCAGTACTTC.

This clone is classed as medium-sized. The chain has TRBV10-2 and TRBJ2-1, with TRBD1 matching over 9 bases. The CDR3 totals 18 residues. Germline trimming cut 8 bases from V and 10 bases from J; bases unmatched to any gene: 24. Germline-derived CDR1 and CDR2 are WSHSY and SAAADI. CDR3 coding DNA: TGCGCCAGCGATCGGGACAGGGTCCCCCGAATAACGAAGCAAGAGCAGTTCTTC. It encodes CASDRDRVPRITKQEQFF.

The chain links TRBV7-9 to TRBJ2-1; 11 bases agree with TRBD2. With V trimmed by 4 bases and J by 3 bases, 11 bases remained unmatched. Germline CDR1 is SEHNR and CDR2 is FQNEAQ (reference sequence). CDR3 length equals 18 residues. CDR3 loop: CASSSRTSGPFLYNEQFF. The DNA of the CDR3 is TGTGCCAGCAGCTCGAGGACTAGCGGGCCATTCCTCTACAATGAGCAGTTCTTC.

The chain combines TRBV7-3 with TRBJ2-7, with 11 positions matching TRBD1. The length of the CDR3 is 15 residues. Looked up from germline, CDR1 is SGHTA and CDR2 is FQGTGA. Unmatched junction bases numbered 7, after V lost 5 bases and J lost 4 bases. CDR3 DNA sequence: TGTGCCAGCAGCCAAACCGGGACAGGGGGATACGAGCAGTACTTC. Residues: CASSQTGTGGYEQYF.

This clone was observed a single time. The gene calls are TRBV6-1 and TRBJ1-2; tentatively, D is TRBD1 (5 bases). V gave up 3 bases and J gave up 1 base, with 9 bases separating them. The germline V gene has CDR1 MNHNS and CDR2 SASEGT. The CDR3 consists of 14 residues. The DNA of the CDR3 is TGTGCCAGCAGTGAGACAGCCTATAACTATGGCTACACCTTC. It is translated as CASSETAYNYGYTF.

The chain uses TRBV29-1 and TRBJ2-1; D remains unclear. CDR3 length: 11 residues. With 7 bases removed from V and 0 bases from J, the gap between germline ends came to 4 bases. The germline CDR1 and CDR2 sequences are SQVTM and ANQGSEA. CDR3 in amino acids: CSASSYNEQFF. The CDR3 nucleotides read TGCAGCGCGAGCTCCTACAATGAGCAGTTCTTC.

V usage is TRBV9 and J usage is TRBJ1-1, with D possibly matching TRBD1 (6 bases). Germline CDR1 and CDR2: SGDLS and YYNGEE. This CDR3 has 17 residues. V shed 4 bases and J shed 0 bases, with 19 bases lying between them. Here the CDR3 reads CASSTTGFDPVNTEAFF. The CDR3 nucleotides are TGTGCCAGCAGCACAACAGGGTTTGATCCCGTGAACACTGAAGCTTTCTTT. Full variable domain (outside the CDR3, taken from reference TRBV9 and TRBJ1-1): DSGVTQTPKHLITATGQRVTLRCSPRSGDLSVYWYQQSLDQGLQFLIQYYNGEERAKGNILERFSAQQFPDLHSELNLSSLELGDSALYFCASSTTGFDPVNTEAFFGQGTRLTVV.

This clone was observed a handful of times. The V gene is TRBV28, the J gene TRBJ2-5; 16 bases align to TRBD2. CDR3 length: 19 amino acids. V trimming: 2 bases; J trimming: 5 bases; junction bases outside the gene matches: 11. Germline CDR1 reads MDHEN; CDR2 reads SYDVKM. As DNA, the CDR3 is TGTGCCAGCAGTTTACTCGTCTTAGGGACTAGCGGGAGGGCGGAGACCCAGTACTTC. Its translation: CASSLLVLGTSGRAETQYF.

In its sample, this clone was seen a few times. V and J are TRBV7-6 and TRBJ2-7; D may be TRBD1 (6 bases). This CDR3 comprises 13 residues. The V end was cut by 5 bases, the J end by 5 bases, with 13 bases between. CDR1 is SGHVS, CDR2 FNYEAQ, per germline. The CDR3 is CASSRWTDDEQYF. The DNA of the CDR3 is TGTGCCAGCAGCCGTTGGACAGACGACGAGCAGTACTTC.

This sequence joins TRBV6-5 and TRBJ2-3, with TRBD2 as a possible D gene (5 bases). The V end was cut by 4 bases, the J end by 4 bases, with 15 bases between. Per germline, CDR1 MNHEY and CDR2 SVGAGI. CDR3 length equals 15 residues. The CDR3 protein is CASSSGNGRADTQYF. In DNA, the CDR3 is TGTGCCAGCAGTTCCGGGAACGGTCGGGCAGATACGCAGTATTTT.

V is TRBV5-1 and J is TRBJ1-4; no clear D gene. Trimming cost V 4 bases and J 8 bases, with 21 bases left between them. CDR3 size: 16 residues. Per germline, CDR1 SGHRS and CDR2 YFSETQ. CDR3 sequence: CASSPGANYVGEKLFF. For the CDR3, the DNA is TGCGCCAGCAGCCCGGGAGCGAACTATGTAGGAGAAAAACTGTTTTTT.

The V gene is TRBV9, the J gene TRBJ2-7, with 8 positions matching TRBD2. Per germline, CDR1 SGDLS and CDR2 YYNGEE. V was clipped by 0 bases and J by 3 bases; unmatched bases: 8. The CDR3 length is 16 residues. This CDR3 reads CASSVAGRGGLYEQYF. CDR3 nucleotide sequence: TGTGCCAGCAGCGTAGCTGGTCGGGGGGGCCTCTACGAGCAGTACTTC.

The CDR3 DNA is TGTGCCAGCAGCTTAAGACTAGCGGGGCCAGATACGCAGTATTTT. Amino acids: CASSLRLAGPDTQYF. The chain uses TRBV13 and TRBJ2-3; 11 bases map to TRBD2. CDR3 length equals 15 residues. Germline V gene lookup returns CDR1 PRHDT and CDR2 FYEKMQ (reference sequence). V lost 2 bases to trimming and J lost 4 bases; unmatched junction nucleotides: 2.

This clone was observed a handful of times. J is TRBJ2-1 and V is TRBV6-1; 10 bases fit TRBD2. Germline-derived CDR1 and CDR2 are MNHNS and SASEGT. The CDR3 loop spans 14 amino acids. V was pared by 6 bases and J by 6 bases, with 5 bases of the junction left unmatched. CDR3 DNA: TGTGCCAGCAGACATACTAGCGGGATCAATGAGCAGTTCTTC. Translating gives CASRHTSGINEQFF.

The genes are TRBV10-3 and TRBJ2-7; TRBD2 agrees at 9 bases. The CDR3 spans 16 residues. J was trimmed by 2 bases and V by 10 bases; bases with no gene match: 15. Per germline, CDR1 ENHRY and CDR2 SYGVKD. The CDR3 region has the DNA TGTGCCACACGATACGCAGGACTAGCGTTTGCCTACGAGCAGTACTTC. This sequence encodes CATRYAGLAFAYEQYF.

The gene calls are TRBV6-6 and TRBJ2-1, with 10 bases that match TRBD1. Per germline, CDR1 MNHNY and CDR2 SVGAGI (reference sequence). V was pared by 7 bases and J by 6 bases, with 9 bases of the junction left unmatched. The CDR3 runs to 15 residues. CDR3 coding DNA: TGTGCCAGCACGAACAGACAGGGGGCGTCCAATGAGCAGTTCTTC. Translation gives CASTNRQGASNEQFF.